The rows below give T cell receptor beta chains drawn from one sample of a study of T cell responses to AZD1222 COVID-19 vaccine. Profiling relied on immunoSEQ multiplex PCR, and the TCRdb table lists in-frame clones only, not all of them. The sample yields roughly 100,000 clones, 88% seen once. Sequences were derived from peripheral blood, sampled 28 days after the second AZD1222 dose. The receptors here all came from an adult who received the AZD1222 COVID-19 vaccine. The CDR3 runs from the conserved cysteine through the conserved F or W. The order of the fields is J gene, D gene, V gene, clone size, CDR3 DNA, CDR3 protein. A D gene is named only where the DNA matches it firmly. Size tells how often a clone was seen (once, few, many) or the class of an expanded clone, and some rows leave it out.

TRBJ1-1	.	TRBV7-8	.	TGTGCCAGCAGCTCCGGGGGAGGGACTGAAGCTTTTTTT	CASSSGGGTEAFF
TRBJ2-7	.	TRBV24-1	.	TGTGCCACCAGTGAGGGGACGGGACACGAGCAGTACTTC	CATSEGTGHEQYF
TRBJ2-2	.	TRBV6-5	.	TGTGCCAGCAGGATTCAAACCGGGGAGCTGTTTTTT	CASRIQTGELFF
TRBJ2-3	TRBD1	TRBV28	once	TGTGCCAGCAGTTCGGCCGGGACAGGGGTTGGGGATACGCAGTATTTT	CASSSAGTGVGDTQYF
TRBJ2-5	.	TRBV5-5	.	TGTGCCAGCAGCTTGTGGATCTGGGGAAGCGGAGAGACCCAGTACTTC	CASSLWIWGSGETQYF
TRBJ1-4	.	TRBV6-5	.	TGTGCCAGCGCCCAAAGGGGGGCCGGTGAAAAACTGTTTTTT	CASAQRGAGEKLFF
TRBJ2-1	.	TRBV5-6	.	TGTGCCAGCAGCTCCTTTAGTGGGGGCAATGAGCAGTTCTTC	CASSSFSGGNEQFF
TRBJ2-5	TRBD1	TRBV9	.	TGTGCCAGCAGCGTCAGGACAGGGGAATGGGAGACCCAGTACTTC	CASSVRTGEWETQYF
TRBJ1-1	.	TRBV19	.	TGTGCCAGCAAGGGAGCCTTGAACACTGAAGCTTTCTTT	CASKGALNTEAFF
TRBJ2-7	TRBD1	TRBV10-1	.	TGCGCCAGCAGTGTAACCGGGGACAGAACCGACGAGCAGTACTTC	CASSVTGDRTDEQYF
TRBJ1-6	.	TRBV5-6	.	TGTGCCAGCAGCTTAGCAGGGTCTGGCTATTCACCCCTCCACTTT	CASSLAGSGYSPLHF
TRBJ1-2	.	TRBV7-8	.	TGTGCCAGCAGCTCCTCGGGGGTGCTAGTGAGTGGCTACACCTTC	CASSSSGVLVSGYTF
TRBJ2-7	.	TRBV2	.	TGTGCCAGCAGTGAAGTAGCGGCATGGACCTACGAGCAGTACTTC	CASSEVAAWTYEQYF
TRBJ1-1	TRBD1	TRBV27	.	TGTGCCAGCAGACAGCAGGGGGGCACTGAAGCTTTCTTT	CASRQQGGTEAFF
TRBJ1-2	TRBD1	TRBV3-1/TRBV3-2	.	TGTGCCAGCAGCCATAGGGACAGCCGCTATGGCTACACCTTC	CASSHRDSRYGYTF
TRBJ1-1	.	TRBV30	.	TGTGCCTGGACCCCCATAGATCGGCAGAACACTGAAGCTTTCTTT	CAWTPIDRQNTEAFF
TRBJ2-1	TRBD2	TRBV19	.	TGTGCCAGTAGTATGAGGCTAGCGGGGGACAATGAGCAGTTCTTC	CASSMRLAGDNEQFF
TRBJ2-7	TRBD1	TRBV10-3	.	TGTGCCATCAGGCCGGGACAGGGGGCCTACGAGCAGTACTTC	CAIRPGQGAYEQYF
TRBJ2-7	TRBD1	TRBV10-2	.	TGCGCCAGCAGGGACAGGAGCTCCTACGAGCAGTACTTC	CASRDRSSYEQYF
TRBJ2-7	.	TRBV7-8	.	TGTGCCAGCAGCTGGGCTAGCTACGAGCAGTACTTC	CASSWASYEQYF
TRBJ1-5	TRBD1	TRBV5-6	.	TGTGCCAGCAGCTTGTATTCAGGGGGGAATCAGCCCCAGCATTTT	CASSLYSGGNQPQHF
TRBJ2-7	.	TRBV7-6	once	TGTGCCAGCAGCCTAAGGGAAAGTCCGACCTACGAGCAGTACTTC	CASSLRESPTYEQYF
TRBJ1-3	.	TRBV6-5	few	TGTGCCAGCAGTTACGAAGGCAGGGGAGACACCATATATTTT	CASSYEGRGDTIYF
TRBJ2-1	.	TRBV19	.	TGTGCCAGTACCTTAACGGGCGCCAATGAGCAGTTCTTC	CASTLTGANEQFF
TRBJ2-7	.	TRBV29-1	.	TGCAGCGTTGTTACGCTCGCGGCGTCCTACGAGCAGTACTTC	CSVVTLAASYEQYF
TRBJ1-2	TRBD1	TRBV5-1	.	TGCGCCAGCAGCTTATCAGGGGGAGGTAGCTACACCTTC	CASSLSGGGSYTF
TRBJ2-7	.	TRBV14	.	TGTGCCAGCAGCCAAGATCCAGTCGGAGTAGGCTACGAGCAGTACTTC	CASSQDPVGVGYEQYF
TRBJ1-1	.	TRBV7-9	.	TGTGCCAGCAGCTCGAATTACATGGTGGAAGCTTTCTTT	CASSSNYMVEAFF
TRBJ2-7	TRBD2	TRBV6-5	.	TGTGCCAGCAGCCACAGCGGGAGGGCCATACACGAGCAGTACTTC	CASSHSGRAIHEQYF
TRBJ2-7	.	TRBV5-1	.	TGCGCCAGCAGCTTGAATCCGGGCGAGGGCCACGAGCAGTACTTC	CASSLNPGEGHEQYF
TRBJ2-2	TRBD2	TRBV7-2	.	TGTGCCAGCAGCAAGGGACTAGCGGGAGTAGACACCGGGGAGCTGTTTTTT	CASSKGLAGVDTGELFF
TRBJ2-7	TRBD1	TRBV27	.	TGTGCCAGCAGATTTGGACAGGGGGCTTACGAGCAGTACTTC	CASRFGQGAYEQYF
TRBJ2-1	TRBD2	TRBV28	.	TGTGCCAGCAGTTCCCCTAGCGGGATCAGCTCCTACAATGAGCAGTTCTTC	CASSSPSGISSYNEQFF